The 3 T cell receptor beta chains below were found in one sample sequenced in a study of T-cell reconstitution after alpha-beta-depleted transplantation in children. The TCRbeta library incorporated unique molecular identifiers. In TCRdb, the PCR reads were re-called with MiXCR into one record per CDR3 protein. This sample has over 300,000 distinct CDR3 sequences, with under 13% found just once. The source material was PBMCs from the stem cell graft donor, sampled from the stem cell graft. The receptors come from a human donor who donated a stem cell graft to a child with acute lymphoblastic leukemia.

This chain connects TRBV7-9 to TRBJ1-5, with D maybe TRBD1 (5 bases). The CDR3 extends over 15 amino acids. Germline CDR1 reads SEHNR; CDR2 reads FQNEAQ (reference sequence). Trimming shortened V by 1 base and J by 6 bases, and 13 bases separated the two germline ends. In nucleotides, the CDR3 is TGTGCCAGCAGCTTAGGTCTACAGGCAGGTCAGCCCCAGCATTTT. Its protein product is CASSLGLQAGQPQHF. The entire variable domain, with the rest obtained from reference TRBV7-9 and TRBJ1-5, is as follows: DTGVSQNPRHKITKRGQNVTFRCDPISEHNRLYWYRQTLGQGPEFLTYFQNEAQLEKSRLLSDRFSAERPKGSFSTLEIQRTEQGDSAMYLCASSLGLQAGQPQHFGDGTRLSIL.

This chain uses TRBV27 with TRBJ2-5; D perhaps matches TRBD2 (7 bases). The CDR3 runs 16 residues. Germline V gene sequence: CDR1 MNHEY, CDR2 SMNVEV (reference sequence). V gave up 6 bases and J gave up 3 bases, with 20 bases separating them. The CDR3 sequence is CASSRGALQGKETQYF. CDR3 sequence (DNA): TGTGCCAGCAGCCGGGGGGCTTTACAAGGAAAAGAGACCCAGTACTTC.

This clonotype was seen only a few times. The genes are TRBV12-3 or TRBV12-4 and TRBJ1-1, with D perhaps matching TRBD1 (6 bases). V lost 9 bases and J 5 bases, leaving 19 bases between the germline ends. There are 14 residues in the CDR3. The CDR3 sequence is CASQQGVWRTEAFF. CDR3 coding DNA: TGTGCCAGTCAACAGGGAGTATGGCGGACTGAAGCTTTCTTT.